This entry concerns a single TCR beta chain. What it binds is not known. The data belong to a study of cytomegalovirus exposure and HLA in healthy donors. Whole-study results and caveats: When the data were analyzed later, several of the most significant clusters appeared to be linked to common viral pathogens. Information on immune exposure was restricted to one variable (CMV serostatus).

J lost 7 bases, V lost 1 base, and 14 bases had no gene match. Per the germline V gene, CDR1 is SGHTA and CDR2 is FQGNSA. This CDR3 region has 17 residues. This cohort consisted of healthy bone marrow donors. The primer mix had 60 Vbeta and 13 Jbeta primers. Method: immunoSEQ multiplex PCR; TCRdb's copy keeps in-frame clones and lacks some. The data hold around 200,000 clones, with approximately 90% observed a single time. The chain carries TRBV7-2 and TRBJ2-3; 7 positions match TRBD1. This receptor was obtained from a woman between 18 and 29 years old in good health and CMV-seronegative. The source material was PBMCs. The CDR3 DNA sequence: TGTGCCAGCAGCTTAGAGACAGGGTACCGCCAGCGAAATACGCAGTATTTT. Protein product: CASSLETGYRQRNTQYF. The full variable domain, with the rest looked up from reference TRBV7-2 and TRBJ2-3, is GAGVSQSPSNKVTEKGKDVELRCDPISGHTALYWYRQSLGQGLEFLIYFQGNSAPDKSGLPSDRFSAERTGGSVSTLTIQRTQQEDSAVYLCASSLETGYRQRNTQYFGPGTRLTVL.